These T cell receptor beta chains were read from a single sample in a study of T cell responses to AZD1222 COVID-19 vaccine. Only in-frame clones appear in the TCRdb table, and some are missing; sequencing was by immunoSEQ multiplex PCR. Here the sample spans hundreds of thousands of clones, about 93% being singletons. Material: peripheral blood, obtained on day 0 of MenACWY control vaccination. These receptors were collected from an adult in good health. Each CDR3 is given with its conserved first and last residue. Each record gives: D gene, clone size, V gene, J gene, CDR3 protein, CDR3 DNA. D genes are given only for firm matches. Clone sizes are given selectively: once, few, many, or a class where the clone is expanded.

.	.	TRBV5-1	TRBJ2-2	CASSPRDRGNTGELFF	TGCGCCAGCAGCCCCCGGGACCGGGGGAACACCGGGGAGCTGTTTTTT
.	.	TRBV9	TRBJ1-5	CASSQTPGDNQPQHF	TGTGCCAGCAGCCAGACCCCAGGGGACAATCAGCCCCAGCATTTT
.	.	TRBV6-5	TRBJ1-2	CASSTGKEVYGYTF	TGTGCCAGCAGTACAGGGAAGGAAGTCTATGGCTACACCTTC
.	.	TRBV19	TRBJ1-1	CASTQGRDTEAFF	TGTGCCAGTACCCAGGGTAGAGACACTGAAGCTTTCTTT
.	.	TRBV30	TRBJ1-1	CAWSARQFWGGNTEAFF	TGTGCCTGGAGTGCAAGACAATTCTGGGGAGGGAACACTGAAGCTTTCTTT
.	.	TRBV4-3	TRBJ1-3	CASSQDSAGGSGNTIYF	TGCGCCAGCAGCCAAGATTCGGCGGGGGGCTCTGGAAACACCATATATTTT
.	.	TRBV6-5	TRBJ1-2	CASSYTSQTRGSGYTF	TGTGCCAGCAGTTACACCAGCCAGACTCGTGGAAGTGGCTACACCTTC
TRBD1	.	TRBV3-1/TRBV3-2	TRBJ1-2	CASSVRDREAGYTF	TGTGCCAGCAGCGTACGGGACAGGGAGGCTGGCTACACCTTC
.	.	TRBV7-9	TRBJ1-2	CATTGRVYGYTF	TGTGCCACCACAGGGCGCGTATATGGCTACACCTTC
TRBD1	.	TRBV5-4	TRBJ1-2	CASSSGRDRDLGGYTF	TGTGCCAGCAGCTCCGGCAGGGACAGGGATTTAGGTGGCTACACCTTC
TRBD1	.	TRBV19	TRBJ1-4	CASSKGAATNEKLFF	TGTGCCAGTAGTAAGGGGGCTGCAACTAATGAAAAACTGTTTTTT
.	.	TRBV29-1	TRBJ1-3	CSVASFSGNTIYF	TGCAGCGTTGCAAGCTTTTCTGGAAACACCATATATTTT
TRBD2	.	TRBV7-8	TRBJ2-3	CASSLREASGGITDTQYF	TGTGCCAGCAGCTTGCGCGAGGCTAGCGGGGGAATTACAGATACGCAGTATTTT
.	.	TRBV19	TRBJ2-7	CASSKGILTTYEQYF	TGTGCCAGTAGTAAGGGGATCTTAACTACCTACGAGCAGTACTTC
.	.	TRBV11-2	TRBJ2-3	CASSLGVLADTQYF	TGTGCCAGCAGCTTAGGGGTTTTGGCAGATACGCAGTATTTT
TRBD1	once	TRBV19	TRBJ1-6	CASRDRGSYNSPLHF	TGTGCCAGTAGGGACAGGGGGTCCTATAATTCACCCCTCCACTTT
TRBD1	.	TRBV12-3/TRBV12-4	TRBJ1-1	CASLTGGRTEAFF	TGTGCCAGCCTGACAGGGGGGCGGACTGAAGCTTTCTTT
.	.	TRBV6-5	TRBJ1-2	CASSWNGDRGYTF	TGTGCCAGCAGTTGGAACGGGGATAGGGGCTACACCTTC
.	once	TRBV2	TRBJ2-7	CASTTIYEQYF	TGTGCCAGCACGACTATATACGAGCAGTACTTC
.	.	TRBV5-1	TRBJ2-3	CASSSNALRGTDTQYF	TGCGCCAGCTCCTCTAACGCGCTGAGAGGCACAGATACGCAGTATTTT
.	.	TRBV5-6	TRBJ1-1	CASSLVTRDYAEAFF	TGTGCCAGCAGCTTGGTTACGAGGGACTACGCTGAAGCTTTCTTT
.	.	TRBV7-8	TRBJ2-7	CASSIGDGYEQYF	TGTGCCAGCAGCATAGGGGACGGCTACGAGCAGTACTTC
TRBD1	.	TRBV28	TRBJ1-1	CASSLRQGDRNTEAFF	TGTGCCAGCAGTTTGCGGCAGGGGGATCGGAACACTGAAGCTTTCTTT
TRBD1	.	TRBV6-5	TRBJ1-2	CASGRTGSGNYGYTF	TGTGCCAGCGGGAGGACAGGTTCGGGAAACTATGGCTACACCTTC
TRBD1	.	TRBV18	TRBJ1-3	CASSLGQGNSGNTIYF	TGTGCCAGCTCACTGGGACAGGGGAACTCTGGAAACACCATATATTTT
.	.	TRBV3-1/TRBV3-2	TRBJ1-5	CASSQDLRNNQPQHF	TGTGCCAGCAGCCAAGATCTCAGAAACAATCAGCCCCAGCATTTT
.	.	TRBV10-3	TRBJ2-2	CAISEVGRGATGELFF	TGTGCCATCAGTGAGGTGGGAAGGGGAGCCACCGGGGAGCTGTTTTTT
TRBD2	.	TRBV4-2	TRBJ2-2	CASSQRTSGGSGTGELFF	TGTGCCAGCAGCCAAAGGACTAGCGGGGGGTCTGGTACCGGGGAGCTGTTTTTT
.	.	TRBV4-1	TRBJ1-2	CASSQERQPAKANYGYTF	TGCGCCAGCAGCCAAGAGAGACAGCCAGCGAAAGCTAACTATGGCTACACCTTC
.	.	TRBV7-2	TRBJ1-5	CASSLDGDKPQHF	TGTGCCAGCAGCTTAGATGGAGACAAGCCCCAGCATTTT
.	.	TRBV7-2	TRBJ1-1	CASSLASTGTRGEAFF	TGTGCCAGCAGCTTAGCTTCCACCGGGACGAGAGGTGAAGCTTTCTTT
TRBD1	.	TRBV7-2	TRBJ1-1	CASSNLGGGASRAFF	TGTGCCAGCAGCAATCTAGGAGGGGGCGCGAGCCGAGCTTTCTTT
.	.	TRBV12-3/TRBV12-4	TRBJ2-3	CASSLSAPDTQYF	TGTGCCAGCAGTTTGTCGGCCCCAGATACGCAGTATTTT
.	.	TRBV6-5	TRBJ1-2	CASSYSTDNYGYTF	TGTGCCAGCAGTTACTCGACAGATAACTATGGCTACACCTTC
.	once	TRBV6-5	TRBJ1-3	CASSYGGDGNTIYF	TGTGCCAGCAGTTACGGGGGAGACGGAAACACCATATATTTT
TRBD1	once	TRBV7-9	TRBJ1-2	CASSLATGDGYTF	TGTGCCAGCAGCTTAGCGACAGGGGATGGCTACACCTTC
.	.	TRBV6-1	TRBJ2-7	CASSEIGDSYEQYF	TGTGCCAGCAGTGAAATCGGGGACTCCTACGAGCAGTACTTC
TRBD1	.	TRBV27	TRBJ1-2	CASSSFRDSLNYGYTF	TGTGCCAGCAGTTCATTTAGGGACAGTCTTAACTATGGCTACACCTTC
TRBD1	.	TRBV7-2	TRBJ2-1	CASSLTGGEQFF	TGTGCCAGCAGCTTGACAGGGGGTGAGCAGTTCTTC
.	.	TRBV19	TRBJ2-1	CASSLGSVLNEQFF	TGTGCCAGTAGTTTGGGCAGCGTCCTGAATGAGCAGTTCTTC
.	.	TRBV7-2	TRBJ1-3	CASSQRGTSSGNTIYF	TGTGCCAGCAGCCAGCGTGGAACTAGCTCTGGAAACACCATATATTTT
.	.	TRBV7-8	TRBJ1-1	CASCPLGANTEAFF	TGTGCCAGCTGCCCTCTAGGGGCGAACACTGAAGCTTTCTTT
TRBD1	few	TRBV30	TRBJ2-7	CAWSVGQGFSYEQYF	TGTGCCTGGAGTGTTGGACAGGGGTTCTCCTACGAGCAGTACTTC
.	.	TRBV29-1	TRBJ1-5	CSVGGGGQPQHF	TGCAGCGTTGGGGGGGGAGGTCAGCCCCAGCATTTT
.	.	TRBV18	TRBJ1-5	CASSPGPSGVGQPQHF	TGTGCCAGCTCACCAGGACCGAGCGGGGTGGGACAGCCCCAGCATTTT